Included here is one TCR beta chain sequence, with context. Its antigen is still unknown. This was a deep-level run. An approximately 220 ng quantity of DNA, tens of thousands of T cell genomes, went into the sorted-subset replicate PCRs. Clones were read by immunoSEQ multiplex PCR, and TCRdb kept only the in-frame ones, dropping some. The sample contains some 2,100,000 clones, approximately 95% of which appear only once. The data originate from a study of shared clonotypes between healthy human individuals. Study-wide context: The study drew on a couple of women and three men aged 18 to 49 as donors. Findings and limits, study-wide: Sharing across four donors was highest in naive CD4 (approximately 5%) and lowest in memory CD8 (roughly 0.4%).

The sequencing sample was made of naive CD4+ T cells sorted from blood. The subset is: CD45RA+ positively selected. This sequence originates from a young man in good health.

The chain's CDR3 is CASSPPQGADTGELFF. The CDR3 coding sequence is TGTGCCAGCAGTCCCCCGCAGGGGGCGGACACCGGGGAGCTGTTTTTT. The chain couples TRBV28 to TRBJ2-2; 8 nucleotides line up with TRBD1. The junction had 8 bases not matched to a gene; V was cut back by 5 bases and J by 3 bases. Per germline, CDR1 MDHEN and CDR2 SYDVKM. The length of the CDR3 is 16 residues.